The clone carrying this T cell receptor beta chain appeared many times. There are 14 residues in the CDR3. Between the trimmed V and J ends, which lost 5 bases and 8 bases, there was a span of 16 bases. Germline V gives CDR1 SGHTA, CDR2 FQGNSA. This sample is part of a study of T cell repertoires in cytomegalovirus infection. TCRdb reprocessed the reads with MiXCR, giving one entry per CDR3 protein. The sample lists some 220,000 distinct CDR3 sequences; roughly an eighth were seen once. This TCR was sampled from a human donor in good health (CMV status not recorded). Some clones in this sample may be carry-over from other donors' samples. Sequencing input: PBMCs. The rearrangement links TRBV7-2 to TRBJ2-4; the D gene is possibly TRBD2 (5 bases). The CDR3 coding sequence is TGTGCCAGCAGCACCGGGATCACTCCGGACATTCAGTACTTC. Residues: CASSTGITPDIQYF.